The present TCR beta chain was sequenced within a study of somatic mutations in cytotoxic T cells in rheumatoid arthritis. Study background: Patients had 30 ml EDTA blood drawn right after diagnosis, before any treatment.

Method: immunoSEQ multiplex PCR; TCRdb's copy keeps in-frame clones and lacks some. The sample shows roughly 13,000 clones, approximately 80% of them seen only once. The germline V gene has CDR1 MGHRA and CDR2 YSYEKL. Trimming took off 0 bases at V and 6 bases at J, with 9 bases between the two ends. CDR3 length: 14 amino acids. The chain combines TRBV4-1 with TRBJ2-1; D call uncertain. The source material was CD8+ T cells sorted from blood. This sequence originates from an adult with rheumatoid arthritis. The CDR3 sequence: CASSQDWATNEQFF. CDR3 DNA sequence: TGCGCCAGCAGCCAAGATTGGGCAACCAATGAGCAGTTCTTC.